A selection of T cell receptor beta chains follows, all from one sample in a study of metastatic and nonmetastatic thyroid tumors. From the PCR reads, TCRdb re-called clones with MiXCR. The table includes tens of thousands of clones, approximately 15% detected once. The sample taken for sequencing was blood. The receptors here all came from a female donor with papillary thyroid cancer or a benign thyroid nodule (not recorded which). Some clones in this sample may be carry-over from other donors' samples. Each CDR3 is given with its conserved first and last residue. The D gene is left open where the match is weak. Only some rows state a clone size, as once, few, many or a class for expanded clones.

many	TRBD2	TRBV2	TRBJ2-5	CASSPGLPGETQYF	TGTGCCAGCAGCCCGGGACTACCGGGGGAGACCCAGTACTTC
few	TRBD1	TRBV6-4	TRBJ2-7	CASSPEGTGIFRYEQYF	TGTGCCAGCAGCCCTGAGGGGACAGGGATCTTTCGCTACGAGCAGTACTTC
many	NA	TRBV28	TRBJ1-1	CASSLGGAGTEAFF	TGTGCCAGCAGTTTAGGTGGGGCTGGAACTGAAGCTTTCTTT
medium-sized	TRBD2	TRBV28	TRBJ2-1	CASSLLGTSPNEQFF	TGTGCCAGCAGTTTATTAGGGACTAGCCCCAATGAGCAGTTCTTC
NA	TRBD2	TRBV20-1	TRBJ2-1	CSAKGLDYEQFF	TGCAGTGCTAAGGGACTAGACTATGAGCAGTTCTTC
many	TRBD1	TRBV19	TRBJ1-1	CASSTGDRGIGDTEAFF	TGTGCCAGTAGTACGGGGGACAGGGGGATAGGGGACACTGAAGCTTTCTTT
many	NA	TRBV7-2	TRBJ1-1	CASSLSGTGTEAFF	TGTGCCAGCAGCTTAAGCGGGACCGGCACTGAAGCTTTCTTT
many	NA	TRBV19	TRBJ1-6	CASSYAQGASPLHF	TGTGCCAGTAGTTATGCGCAGGGAGCTTCACCCCTCCACTTT
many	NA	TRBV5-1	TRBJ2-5	CASSLGLGNQETQYF	TGCGCCAGCAGCTTGGGACTAGGAAACCAAGAGACCCAGTACTTC
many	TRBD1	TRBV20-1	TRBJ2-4	CSATTIRAGGYIQYF	TGCAGTGCTACCACTATCCGGGCAGGGGGTTACATTCAGTACTTC
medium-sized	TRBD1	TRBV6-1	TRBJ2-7	CASSDLPDRASYEQYF	TGTGCCAGCAGTGATCTACCGGACAGGGCCTCCTACGAGCAGTACTTC
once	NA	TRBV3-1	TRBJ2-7	CASSHPLLLGGRQYF	TGTGCCAGCAGCCACCCACTACTCCTGGGGGGGCGGCAGTACTTC
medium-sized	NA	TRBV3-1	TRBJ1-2	CASSQGAYGYTF	TGTGCCAGCAGCCAGGGGGCCTATGGCTACACCTTC
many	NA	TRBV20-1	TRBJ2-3	CSARIARAREADTQYF	TGCAGTGCGAGAATTGCGAGGGCCAGGGAGGCAGATACGCAGTATTTT
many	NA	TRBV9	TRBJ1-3	CASSVSGNEGNTIYF	TGTGCCAGCAGCGTCTCCGGAAATGAGGGAAACACCATATATTTT
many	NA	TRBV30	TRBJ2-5	CAWAGGETQYF	TGTGCCTGGGCCGGGGGAGAGACCCAGTACTTC
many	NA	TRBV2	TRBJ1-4	CASNGSPNEKLFF	TGTGCCAGCAATGGTAGTCCTAATGAAAAACTGTTTTTT
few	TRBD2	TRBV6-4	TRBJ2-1	CASSRPNAGIYELAEKSSYNEQFF	TGTGCCAGCAGTAGACCTAATGCGGGCATTTACGAACTAGCGGAAAAGAGCTCCTACAATGAGCAGTTCTTC
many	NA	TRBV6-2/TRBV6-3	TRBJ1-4	CASSEGATNEKLFF	TGTGCCAGCAGCGAGGGTGCAACTAATGAAAAACTGTTTTTT
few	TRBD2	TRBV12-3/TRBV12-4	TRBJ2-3	CASSFMLAGGDTQYF	TGTGCCAGCAGCTTTATGCTGGCGGGAGGAGATACGCAGTATTTT
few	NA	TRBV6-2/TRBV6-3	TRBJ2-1	CAGNGANSCYNEQFF	TGTGCCGGCAATGGCGCGAACAGCTGCTACAATGAGCAGTTCTTC
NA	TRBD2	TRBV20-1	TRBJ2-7	CSARVPGGAGGRSYEQYF	TGCAGTGCTAGAGTCCCTGGAGGAGCGGGAGGGCGGTCCTACGAGCAGTACTTC
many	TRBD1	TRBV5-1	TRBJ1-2	CASSQDRGTYGYTF	TGCGCCAGCAGCCAGGACAGGGGGACGTATGGCTACACCTTC
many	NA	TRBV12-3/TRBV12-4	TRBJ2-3	CASRLPYTDTQYF	TGTGCCAGCAGACTACCCTACACAGATACGCAGTATTTT
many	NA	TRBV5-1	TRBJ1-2	CASSVESNYGYTF	TGCGCCAGCAGCGTTGAATCTAACTATGGCTACACCTTC
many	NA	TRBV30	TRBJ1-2	CAWSFDSTSYGYTF	TGTGCCTGGAGTTTCGACTCAACCAGCTATGGCTACACCTTC
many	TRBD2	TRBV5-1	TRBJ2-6	CASSLDAGAGANVLTF	TGCGCCAGCAGCTTGGACGCGGGGGCTGGGGCCAACGTCCTGACTTTC
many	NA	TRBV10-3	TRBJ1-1	CAIRETQGMNTEAFF	TGTGCCATCAGAGAAACGCAGGGGATGAACACTGAAGCTTTCTTT
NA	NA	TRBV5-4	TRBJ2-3	CASSLAQDTQYF	TGTGCCAGCAGCTTGGCCCAAGATACGCAGTATTTT
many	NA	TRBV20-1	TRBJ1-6	CSARAQGSGSPLHF	TGCAGTGCTAGAGCCCAGGGTTCGGGTTCACCCCTCCACTTT
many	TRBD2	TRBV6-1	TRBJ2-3	CASSESAGGPDTQYF	TGTGCCAGCAGTGAGTCAGCGGGAGGACCAGATACGCAGTATTTT
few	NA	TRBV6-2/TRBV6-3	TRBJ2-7	CASSFQGYEQYF	TGTGCCAGCAGCTTTCAAGGCTACGAGCAGTACTTC
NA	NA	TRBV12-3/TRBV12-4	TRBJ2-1	CASIHNPVQGVYNEQFF	TGTGCCAGCATTCACAATCCGGTACAGGGTGTTTACAATGAGCAGTTCTTC
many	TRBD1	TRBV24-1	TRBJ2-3	CATKPGQGRDTQYF	TGTGCCACTAAGCCGGGACAGGGCCGGGATACGCAGTATTTT
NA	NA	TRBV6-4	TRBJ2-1	CASTPRAGDVNEQFF	TGTGCCAGCACCCCGAGGGCAGGGGATGTCAATGAGCAGTTCTTC
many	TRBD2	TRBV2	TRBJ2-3	CASSRLAGSTDTQYF	TGTGCCAGCAGTAGACTAGCGGGAAGCACAGATACGCAGTATTTT
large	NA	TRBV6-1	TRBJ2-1	CASSEDRQFF	TGTGCCAGCAGTGAAGATAGGCAGTTCTTC